These 18 T cell receptor beta chains came from one sample sequenced in a study of T cells in tumors and immune-related adverse events. Some clones are missing from TCRdb's copy, which holds only in-frame ones; the method was immunoSEQ multiplex PCR. The table records about 11,000 clones, about nine tenths of them present only once. Source: lymph node tissue, taken from a patient treated with anti-PD-1 therapy. The receptors originated from a female donor with metastatic renal cell carcinoma.

This sequence joins TRBV20-1 and TRBJ1-2, with D unresolved. Per germline, CDR1 DFQATT and CDR2 SNEGSKA (reference sequence). V lost 5 bases to trimming and J lost 8 bases, with 12 bases between them. The CDR3 consists of 11 residues. CDR3 sequence reads: CSAGGLWGYTF. CDR3 nucleotide sequence: TGCAGTGCTGGTGGACTCTGGGGCTACACCTTC.

The V call is TRBV19, the J call TRBJ1-2, with D maybe TRBD1 (5 bases). Germline CDR1 is LNHDA and CDR2 is SQIVND (reference sequence). V was shortened by 7 bases and J by 7 bases, with 22 bases between the two germline ends. This CDR3 region has 15 residues. CDR3 loop: CASKGLGRAVAGYTF. CDR3 sequence (DNA): TGTGCCAGTAAGGGCTTGGGCAGGGCGGTCGCTGGCTACACCTTC.

This sequence joins TRBV5-6 and TRBJ1-3; D might be TRBD1 (5 bases). Trimming stripped 4 bases from V and 2 bases from J, with 10 bases between. Germline V gene data show CDR1 as SGHDT and CDR2 as YYEEEE. The CDR3 is made up of 14 amino acids. This chain's CDR3 is CASSPEGAGNTIYF. DNA of the CDR3: TGTGCCAGCAGCCCGGAAGGGGCTGGAAACACCATATATTTT. The variable domain in full, completed from reference TRBV5-6 and TRBJ1-3, reads DAGVTQSPTHLIKTRGQQVTLRCSPKSGHDTVSWYQQALGQGPQFIFQYYEEEERQRGNFPDRFSGHQFPNYSSELNVNALLLGDSALYLCASSPEGAGNTIYFGEGSWLTVV.

This chain joins TRBV5-1 and TRBJ2-3, with D possibly TRBD1 on 5 matching bases. The V gene's germline CDR1 is SGHRS and CDR2 YFSETQ. V dropped 7 bases and J dropped 0 bases, with 15 bases sitting between them. There are 15 residues in the CDR3. CDR3 sequence reads: CASASRASSTDTQYF. Written as DNA, the CDR3 is TGCGCCAGCGCCTCCAGGGCTTCTAGCACAGATACGCAGTATTTT.

J is TRBJ2-1 and V is TRBV10-2, with D possibly being TRBD1 (8 bases). CDR3 length: 21 residues. V was trimmed by 5 bases and J by 2 bases, leaving 31 bases between them. Germline V CDR1 and CDR2: WSHSY, SAAADI. CDR3: CASSLAEGQGIGRGAYNEQFF. DNA of the CDR3: TGCGCCAGCAGTCTCGCCGAAGGACAGGGCATCGGTCGGGGGGCCTACAATGAGCAGTTCTTC.

The V call is TRBV16, the J call TRBJ1-5, with D unclear. The CDR3 is 15 amino acids. In germline, CDR1 is KGHSY, CDR2 FQNENV. V was cut by 0 bases and J by 3 bases, with 9 bases left in between. In DNA form, the CDR3 reads TGTGCCAGCAGCCAATCTGGTGGGATCAATCAGCCCCAGCATTTT. Protein: CASSQSGGINQPQHF. The full variable domain, its missing parts supplied by reference TRBV16 and TRBJ1-5, is GEEVAQTPKHLVRGEGQKAKLYCAPIKGHSYVFWYQQVLKNEFKFLISFQNENVFDETGMPKERFSAKCLPNSPCSLEIQATKLEDSAVYFCASSQSGGINQPQHFGDGTRLSIL.

This chain uses TRBV11-2 with TRBJ2-1, with 8 bases matching TRBD2. The CDR3 is made up of 16 amino acids. Trimming took 4 bases from V and 0 from J; bases not matched to a gene: 5. Germline V gene lookup returns CDR1 SGHAT and CDR2 FQNNGV. As DNA, the CDR3 is TGTGCCAGCAGCTCCCGGGGGGGGGTCTCCTACAATGAGCAGTTCTTC. Amino acid sequence: CASSSRGGVSYNEQFF. The whole variable domain, remainder taken from reference TRBV11-2 and TRBJ2-1, is EAGVAQSPRYKIIEKRQSVAFWCNPISGHATLYWYQQILGQGPKLLIQFQNNGVVDDSQLPKDRFSAERLKGVDSTLKIQPAKLEDSAVYLCASSSRGGVSYNEQFFGPGTRLTVL.

With regard to this clone: One junction end disagrees with the germline gene, perhaps due to a read error. The chain links TRBV5-4 to TRBJ2-7, with 8 positions matching TRBD2. Germline V gene lookup returns CDR1 SGHNT and CDR2 YYREEE (reference sequence). This CDR3 region has 15 residues. The DNA of the CDR3 is TGTGCCAGCAGCTTGGTTCGGGGGGGGTCCTACGAACAGTACTTC. Translation: CASSLVRGGSYEQYF.

The chain has TRBV9 and TRBJ2-7; a possible D gene is TRBD2 (6 bases). The CDR3 length is 15 residues. CDR1 is SGDLS and CDR2 is YYNGEE in the germline V gene. The V end was cut by 0 bases, the J end by 2 bases, with 12 bases between. This CDR3 reads CASSVDSRGAYEQYF. CDR3 nucleotides: TGTGCCAGCAGCGTAGATTCCCGCGGGGCCTACGAGCAGTACTTC.

The genes are TRBV6-5 and TRBJ1-1; D gene unclear. Germline V gene sequence: CDR1 MNHEY, CDR2 SVGAGI. V dropped 5 bases and J dropped 8 bases, with 12 bases sitting between them. This CDR3 contains 12 residues. CDR3: CASSLNGREAFF. The CDR3 DNA reads TGTGCCAGCAGTCTGAATGGGCGGGAAGCTTTCTTT.

This sequence joins TRBV7-9 and TRBJ1-5, with D unclear. The CDR3 runs to 12 residues. V was cut by 5 bases and J by 4 bases, with 6 bases left in between. In germline, CDR1 is SEHNR, CDR2 FQNEAQ (reference sequence). Here the CDR3 DNA reads TGTGCCAGCAGCGGAATGAATCAGCCCCAGCATTTT. Protein product: CASSGMNQPQHF.

The chain combines TRBV30 with TRBJ2-7; TRBD1 might be the D (6 bases). Trimming stripped 0 bases from V and 2 bases from J, with 20 bases between. This CDR3 has 17 residues. Germline assignment: CDR1 GTSNPN and CDR2 SVGIG (reference sequence). The CDR3 loop reads CAWSVIGSGESPYEQYF. The CDR3 bases are TGTGCCTGGAGTGTCATCGGATCAGGGGAGAGTCCCTACGAGCAGTACTTC.

The rearrangement links TRBV19 to TRBJ1-1; 8 bases line up with TRBD1. V lost 7 bases and J lost 4; bases outside the gene matches: 8. In germline, CDR1 is LNHDA, CDR2 SQIVND (reference sequence). The CDR3 has 14 amino acids. The CDR3 protein is CASNPGQGSTEAFF. DNA for the CDR3: TGTGCCAGTAACCCCGGACAGGGTTCCACTGAAGCTTTCTTT.

A single count supports this clone. The J gene is TRBJ2-7, the V gene TRBV7-9; maybe TRBD2 (5 bases). Per the germline V gene, CDR1 is SEHNR and CDR2 is FQNEAQ (reference sequence). The CDR3 loop spans 14 amino acids. V lost 1 base, J lost 2 bases, and 9 bases lay in between. CDR3 nucleotide sequence: TGTGCCAGCAGCTTAGGGACTCTAGCCTACGAGCAGTACTTC. Protein product: CASSLGTLAYEQYF.

This chain joins TRBV5-1 and TRBJ2-1, with D perhaps given as TRBD1 or TRBD2 (5 bases each). The CDR3 contains 14 residues. Germline V CDR1 and CDR2: SGHRS, YFSETQ. V was pared by 4 bases and J by 4 bases, with 12 bases between. The CDR3 DNA reads TGCGCCAGCAGCACCGGGACCCTTTACAATGAGCAGTTCTTC. Protein product: CASSTGTLYNEQFF.

The rearrangement joins TRBV7-9 to TRBJ2-1, with 7 bases identical to TRBD2. The CDR3 is made up of 16 amino acids. The junction had 4 bases not matched to a gene; V was cut back by 1 base and J by 1 base. Germline CDR1 and CDR2: SEHNR and FQNEAQ (reference sequence). CDR3 residues: CASSLGGSGSYNEQFF. Here the CDR3 DNA reads TGTGCCAGCAGCTTAGGCGGGAGCGGATCCTACAATGAGCAGTTCTTC.

The table lists this clone with a count of one. The V and J genes are TRBV10-3 and TRBJ2-5; D might be TRBD2 (7 bases). V lost 3 bases and J 2 bases, leaving 16 bases between the germline ends. CDR3 length: 16 residues. CDR1 and CDR2 from the germline V gene are ENHRY and SYGVKD. CDR3 residues: CAISEGSGGPQETQYF. For the CDR3, the DNA is TGTGCCATCAGTGAAGGGTCCGGGGGGCCTCAAGAGACCCAGTACTTC.

The chain employs TRBV14 and TRBJ2-1; TRBD2 is a possible D gene (5 bases). V lost 4 bases, J lost 7 bases, and 17 bases lay in between. This CDR3 has 15 amino acids. In germline, CDR1 is SGHDN, CDR2 FVKESK. DNA of the CDR3: TGTGCCAGCAGCCCCGACCCTCCGGGGTGGAATGAGCAGTTCTTC. It translates to CASSPDPPGWNEQFF.